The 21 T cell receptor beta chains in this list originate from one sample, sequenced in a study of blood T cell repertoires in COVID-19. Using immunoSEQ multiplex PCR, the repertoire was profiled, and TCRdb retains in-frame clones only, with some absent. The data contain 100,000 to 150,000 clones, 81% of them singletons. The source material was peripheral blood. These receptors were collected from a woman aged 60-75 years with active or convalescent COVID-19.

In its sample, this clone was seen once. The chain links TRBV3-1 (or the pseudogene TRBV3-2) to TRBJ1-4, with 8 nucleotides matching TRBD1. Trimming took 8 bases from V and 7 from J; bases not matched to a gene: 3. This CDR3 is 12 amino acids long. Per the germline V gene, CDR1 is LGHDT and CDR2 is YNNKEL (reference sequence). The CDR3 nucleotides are TGTGCCAGCCGGGACAGGCTTGAAAAACTGTTTTTT. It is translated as CASRDRLEKLFF.

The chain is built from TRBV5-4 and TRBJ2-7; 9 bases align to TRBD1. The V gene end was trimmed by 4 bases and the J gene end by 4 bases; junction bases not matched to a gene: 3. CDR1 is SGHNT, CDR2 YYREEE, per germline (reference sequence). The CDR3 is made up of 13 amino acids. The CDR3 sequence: CASSRGQGYEQYF. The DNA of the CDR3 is TGTGCCAGCAGCAGGGGACAGGGTTACGAGCAGTACTTC.

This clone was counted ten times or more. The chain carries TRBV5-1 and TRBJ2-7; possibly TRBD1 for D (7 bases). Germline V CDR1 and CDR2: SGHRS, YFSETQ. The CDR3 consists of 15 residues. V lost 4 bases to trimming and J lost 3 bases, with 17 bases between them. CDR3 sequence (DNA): TGCGCCAGCAGCGTAGGGGGCCTGGGAGGCTACGAGCAGTACGTC. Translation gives CASSVGGLGGYEQYV.

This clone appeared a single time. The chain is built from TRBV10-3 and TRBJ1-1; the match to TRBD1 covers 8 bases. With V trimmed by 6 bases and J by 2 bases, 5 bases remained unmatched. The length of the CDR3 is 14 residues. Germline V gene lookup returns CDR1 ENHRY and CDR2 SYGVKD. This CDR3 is CAIRKTGENTEAFF. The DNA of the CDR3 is TGTGCCATCAGAAAGACAGGGGAAAACACTGAAGCTTTCTTT.

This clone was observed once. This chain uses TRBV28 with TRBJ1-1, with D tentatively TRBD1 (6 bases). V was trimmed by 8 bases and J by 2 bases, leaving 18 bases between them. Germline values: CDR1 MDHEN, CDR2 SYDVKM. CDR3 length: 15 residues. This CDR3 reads CASRYQAGTNTEAFF. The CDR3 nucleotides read TGTGCCAGCCGATACCAGGCAGGGACAAACACTGAAGCTTTCTTT.

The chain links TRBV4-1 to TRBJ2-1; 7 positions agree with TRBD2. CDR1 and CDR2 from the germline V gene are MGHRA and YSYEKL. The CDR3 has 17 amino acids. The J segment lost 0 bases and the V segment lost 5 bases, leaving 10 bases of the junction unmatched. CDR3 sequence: CASSNRLGGNSYNEQFF. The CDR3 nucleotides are TGCGCCAGCAGCAACCGGCTCGGGGGGAACTCCTACAATGAGCAGTTCTTC.

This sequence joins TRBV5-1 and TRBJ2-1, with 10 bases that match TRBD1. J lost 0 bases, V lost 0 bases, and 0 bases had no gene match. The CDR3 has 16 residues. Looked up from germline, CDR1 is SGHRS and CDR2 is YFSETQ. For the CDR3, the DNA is TGCGCCAGCAGCTTGGGACAGGGGGCCTCCTACAATGAGCAGTTCTTC. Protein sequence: CASSLGQGASYNEQFF. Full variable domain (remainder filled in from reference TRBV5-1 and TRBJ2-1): KAGVTQTPRYLIKTRGQQVTLSCSPISGHRSVSWYQQTPGQGLQFLFEYFSETQRNKGNFPGRFSGRQFSNSRSEMNVSTLELGDSALYLCASSLGQGASYNEQFFGPGTRLTVL.

DNA of the CDR3: TGCAGTGCTCAGGGAAAAGAGACCCAGTACTTC. This gives the protein CSAQGKETQYF. This sequence joins TRBV20-1 and TRBJ2-5, with a possible D match to TRBD1 (5 bases). This CDR3 region has 11 residues. Germline V gives CDR1 DFQATT, CDR2 SNEGSKA (reference sequence). V was shortened by 5 bases and J by 3 bases, with 7 bases between the two germline ends.

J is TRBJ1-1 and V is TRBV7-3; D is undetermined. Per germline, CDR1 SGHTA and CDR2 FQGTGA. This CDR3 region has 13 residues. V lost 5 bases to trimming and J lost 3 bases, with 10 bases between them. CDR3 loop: CASSRLLYTEAFF. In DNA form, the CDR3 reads TGTGCCAGCAGCCGTTTGTTATACACTGAAGCTTTCTTT.

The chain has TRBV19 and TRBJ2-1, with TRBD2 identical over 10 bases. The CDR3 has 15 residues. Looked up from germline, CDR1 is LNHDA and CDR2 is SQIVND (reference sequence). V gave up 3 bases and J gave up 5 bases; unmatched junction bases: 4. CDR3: CASSMSSGSHNEQFF. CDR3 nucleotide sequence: TGTGCCAGTAGTATGTCTAGCGGGAGTCACAATGAGCAGTTCTTC.

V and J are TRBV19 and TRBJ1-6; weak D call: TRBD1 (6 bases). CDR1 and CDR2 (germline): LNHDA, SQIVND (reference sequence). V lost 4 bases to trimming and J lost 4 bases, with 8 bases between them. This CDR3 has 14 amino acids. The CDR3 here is CASSRTAYNSPLHF. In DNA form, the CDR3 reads TGTGCCAGTAGTAGGACAGCTTATAATTCACCCCTCCACTTT.

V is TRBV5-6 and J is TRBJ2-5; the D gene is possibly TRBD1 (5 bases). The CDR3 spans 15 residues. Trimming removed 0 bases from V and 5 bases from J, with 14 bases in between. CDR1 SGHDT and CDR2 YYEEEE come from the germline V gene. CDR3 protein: CASSLESGSEETQYF. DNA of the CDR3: TGTGCCAGCAGCTTGGAGTCAGGGTCTGAGGAGACCCAGTACTTC.

The CDR3 DNA reads TGTGCCAGCAGGCCGGGACAGGGGGCAGGAGGTCAGCCCCAGCATTTT. This translates into CASRPGQGAGGQPQHF. The chain carries TRBV2 and TRBJ1-5; 12 nucleotides match TRBD1. The CDR3 is made up of 16 amino acids. The ends lost 6 bases at V and 6 bases at J; junction bases unmatched: 9. CDR1 and CDR2 from the germline V gene are SNHLY and FYNNEI. Full variable domain (missing parts from reference TRBV2 and TRBJ1-5): EPEVTQTPSHQVTQMGQEVILRCVPISNHLYFYWYRQILGQKVEFLVSFYNNEISEKSEIFDDQFSVERPDGSNFTLKIRSTKLEDSAMYFCASRPGQGAGGQPQHFGDGTRLSIL.

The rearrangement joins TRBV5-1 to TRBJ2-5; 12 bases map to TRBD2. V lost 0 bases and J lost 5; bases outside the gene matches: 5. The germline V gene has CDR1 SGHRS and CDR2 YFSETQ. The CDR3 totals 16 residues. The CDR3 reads CASSLGLAGAVETQYF. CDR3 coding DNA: TGCGCCAGCAGCTTGGGACTAGCGGGAGCAGTGGAGACCCAGTACTTC.

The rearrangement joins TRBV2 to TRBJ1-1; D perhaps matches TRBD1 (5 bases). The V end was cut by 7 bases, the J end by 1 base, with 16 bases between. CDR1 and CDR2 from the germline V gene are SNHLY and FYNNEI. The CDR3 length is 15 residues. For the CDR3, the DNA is TGTGCCAGCACTGAGTCGGGACTGACGAACACTGAAGCTTTCTTT. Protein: CASTESGLTNTEAFF.

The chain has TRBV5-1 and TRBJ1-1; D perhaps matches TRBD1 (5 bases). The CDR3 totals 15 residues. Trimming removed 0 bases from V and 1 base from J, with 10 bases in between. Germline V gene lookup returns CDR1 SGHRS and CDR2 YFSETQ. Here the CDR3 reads CASSLAWGANTEAFF. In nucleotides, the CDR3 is TGCGCCAGCAGCTTGGCCTGGGGCGCGAACACTGAAGCTTTCTTT.

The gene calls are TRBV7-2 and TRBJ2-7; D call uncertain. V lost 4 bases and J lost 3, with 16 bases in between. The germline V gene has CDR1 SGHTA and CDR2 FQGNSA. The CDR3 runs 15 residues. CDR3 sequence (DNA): TGTGCCAGCAGCTCCGGTGGGCAAACACTCTACGAGCAGTACTTC. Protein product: CASSSGGQTLYEQYF.

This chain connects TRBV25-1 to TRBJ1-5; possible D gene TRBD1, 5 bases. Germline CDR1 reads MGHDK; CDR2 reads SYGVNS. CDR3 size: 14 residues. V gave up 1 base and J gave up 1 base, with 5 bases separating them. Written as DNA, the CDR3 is TGTGCCAGCAGTGAATGGGGCAGCAATCAGCCCCAGCATTTT. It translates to CASSEWGSNQPQHF. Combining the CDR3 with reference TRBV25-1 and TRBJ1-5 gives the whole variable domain EADIYQTPRYLVIGTGKKITLECSQTMGHDKMYWYQQDPGMELHLIHYSYGVNSTEKGDLSSESTVSRIRTEHFPLTLESARPSHTSQYLCASSEWGSNQPQHFGDGTRLSIL.

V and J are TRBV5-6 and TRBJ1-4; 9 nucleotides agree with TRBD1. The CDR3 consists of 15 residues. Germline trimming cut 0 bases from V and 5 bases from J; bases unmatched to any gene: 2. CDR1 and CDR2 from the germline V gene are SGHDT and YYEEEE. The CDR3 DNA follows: TGTGCCAGCAGCTTGGTTGGGACAGGGAATGAAAAACTGTTTTTT. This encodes CASSLVGTGNEKLFF.

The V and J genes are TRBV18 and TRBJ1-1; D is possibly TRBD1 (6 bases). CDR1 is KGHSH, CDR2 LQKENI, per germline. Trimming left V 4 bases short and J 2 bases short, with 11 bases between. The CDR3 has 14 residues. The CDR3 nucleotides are TGTGCCAGCTCACAACTACAGGGAAACACTGAAGCTTTCTTT. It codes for CASSQLQGNTEAFF.

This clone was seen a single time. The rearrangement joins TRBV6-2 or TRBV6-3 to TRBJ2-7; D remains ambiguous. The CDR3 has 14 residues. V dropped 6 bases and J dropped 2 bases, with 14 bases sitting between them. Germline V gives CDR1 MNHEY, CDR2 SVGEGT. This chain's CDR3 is CASSPQIPPYEQYV. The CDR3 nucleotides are TGTGCCAGCAGCCCCCAGATTCCCCCCTACGAGCAGTACGTC.